This T cell receptor (beta chain) was retrieved from a study of blood T cells in healthy people across ages. The authors ran a second PCR of roughly 6 to 12 cycles using a sample-barcoded 5' primer and a J-beta primer mix. The template-switch adaptor, which had 12 random nucleotides, put a tag on each cDNA molecule. Using its own MiXCR run on the 5' RACE reads, TCRdb lists one record per CDR3 protein. Of 600,000 to 800,000 distinct CDR3 sequences listed, around 20% are singletons. Samples each had at least 5 micrograms of total RNA extracted. General observations from the study: Age advanced and TCR beta diversity per million T cells fell, roughly linearly. Naive T cell percentage and TCR beta diversity correlated strongly.

Germline CDR1 and CDR2: DFQATT and SNEGSKA (reference sequence). The CDR3 has 13 amino acids. A note on this clonotype: Antigen specificity is unknown. A read error may produce the germline difference seen at one junction end.

This TCR came from a man aged 70-80 years in good health. What was sequenced was blood. The chain couples TRBV20-1 to TRBJ2-3; possibly TRBD2 for D (5 bases). The CDR3 DNA reads TGCAGTGCTATTCTGCGGAGGCAAGATGCGCAGTATTTT. Protein product: CSAILRRQDAQYF.